Listed below are T cell receptor beta chains from one sample, sequenced in a study of PD-1 blockade in classical Hodgkin lymphoma. Sequenced by immunoSEQ multiplex PCR; TCRdb stores in-frame clones only, minus some. Of about 85,000 clones in the sample, around 90% were seen once. The source was peripheral blood mononuclear cells (PBMCs), collected before the second cycle of nivolumab. The receptor source for this set is a human donor with classical Hodgkin lymphoma. CDR3s include the opening cysteine and the closing phenylalanine or tryptophan.

cdr3_length	v_call	cdr3_aa
16	TRBV25-1	CASSEYRGAVNTEAFF
15	TRBV7-9	CASSSRLARTDTQYF
14	TRBV6-5	CASSFGRNRETQYF
16	TRBV7-6	CASSLRGGGSGDEQYF
13	TRBV27	CASSMTRVNEQYF
13	TRBV5-4	CASSYLATNEQFF
14	TRBV30	CAWTGTGGIGELFF
13	TRBV2	CASNSGWQETQYF
17	TRBV7-9	CASSFSQGGGGFYEQYF
15	TRBV5-1	CASSSTVSSYNEQFF
16	TRBV6-6	CASHKFAGGPKYEQYF
12	TRBV28	CASSLLYQPQHF
12	TRBV10-3	CAISGSGDEQFF
12	TRBV4-1	CASSQVGNTIYF
10	TRBV9	CASSGDTQYF
14	TRBV6-1	CASSRDRARETQYF
18	TRBV10-2	CASRSGTGGFLRNQPQHF
13	TRBV6-1	CASSERQHTEAFF
17	TRBV5-6	CASSLAGTGPTLTGYTF
15	TRBV7-9	CASSLTGTGVQPQHF
13	TRBV5-1	CASSTGDAYEQYF
16	TRBV7-8	CASSLFAANSGNTIYF
13	TRBV25-1	CASSDPGTVRYTF